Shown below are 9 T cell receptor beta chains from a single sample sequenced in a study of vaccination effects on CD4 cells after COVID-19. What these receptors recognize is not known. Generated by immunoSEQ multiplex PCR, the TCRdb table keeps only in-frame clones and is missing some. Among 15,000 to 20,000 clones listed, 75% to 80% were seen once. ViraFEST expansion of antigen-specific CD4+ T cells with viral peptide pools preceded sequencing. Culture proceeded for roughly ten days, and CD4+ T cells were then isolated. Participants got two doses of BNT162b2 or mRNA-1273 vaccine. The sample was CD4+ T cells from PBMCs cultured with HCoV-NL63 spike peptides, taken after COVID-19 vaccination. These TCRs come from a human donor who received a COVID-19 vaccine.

The CDR3 sequence: CASSLNSQGVSEAFF. The DNA of the CDR3 is TGTGCCAGCAGCCTTAACTCGCAGGGAGTCAGTGAAGCTTTCTTT. This chain uses TRBV2 with TRBJ1-1; the D gene is possibly TRBD1 (5 bases). V lost 6 bases to trimming and J lost 7 bases, with 21 bases between them. The CDR3 runs to 15 residues. The V gene's germline CDR1 is SNHLY and CDR2 FYNNEI.

The CDR3 reads CASSPEGNSPLHF. CDR3 DNA: TGTGCCAGCAGCCCCGAGGGTAATTCACCCCTCCACTTT. J is TRBJ1-6 and V is TRBV3-1 (or the pseudogene TRBV3-2); D call uncertain. V was shortened by 4 bases and J by 6 bases, with 7 bases between the two germline ends. There are 13 residues in the CDR3. Germline assignment: CDR1 LGHDT and CDR2 YNNKEL (reference sequence).

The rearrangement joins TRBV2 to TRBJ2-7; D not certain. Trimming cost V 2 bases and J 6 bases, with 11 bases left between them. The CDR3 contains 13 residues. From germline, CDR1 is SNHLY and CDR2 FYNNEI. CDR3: CASSERFTAEQYF. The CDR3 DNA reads TGTGCCAGCAGTGAACGATTTACGGCCGAGCAGTACTTC.

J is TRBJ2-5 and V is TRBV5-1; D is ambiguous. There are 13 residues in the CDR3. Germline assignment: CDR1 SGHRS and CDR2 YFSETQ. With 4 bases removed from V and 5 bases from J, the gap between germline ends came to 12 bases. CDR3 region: CASSLVEGETQYF. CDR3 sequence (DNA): TGCGCCAGCAGCCTCGTCGAAGGGGAGACCCAGTACTTC.

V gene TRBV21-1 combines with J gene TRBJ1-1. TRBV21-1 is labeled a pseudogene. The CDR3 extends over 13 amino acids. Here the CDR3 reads CASSTSMNTEAFF. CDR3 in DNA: TGTGCCAGCAGTACCTCGATGAACACTGAAGCTTTCTTT.

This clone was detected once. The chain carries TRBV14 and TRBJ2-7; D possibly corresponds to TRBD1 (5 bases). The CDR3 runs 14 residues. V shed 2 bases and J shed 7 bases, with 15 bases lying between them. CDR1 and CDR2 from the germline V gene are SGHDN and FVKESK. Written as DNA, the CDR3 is TGTGCCAGCAGCCAACTCAGGGTGTCCGGGGAGCAGTACTTC. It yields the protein CASSQLRVSGEQYF. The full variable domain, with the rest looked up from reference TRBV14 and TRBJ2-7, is EAGVTQFPSHSVIEKGQTVTLRCDPISGHDNLYWYRRVMGKEIKFLLHFVKESKQDESGMPNNRFLAERTGGTYSTLKVQPAELEDSGVYFCASSQLRVSGEQYFGPGTRLTVT.

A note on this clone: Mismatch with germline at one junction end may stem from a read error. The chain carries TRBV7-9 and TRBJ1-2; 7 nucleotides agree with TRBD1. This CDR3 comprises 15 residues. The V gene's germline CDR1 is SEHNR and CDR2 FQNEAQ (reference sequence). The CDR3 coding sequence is TGTGCCACCAAACTGGGAGCAGGGGGTGCCCCGGGCTACATCTTC. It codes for CATKLGAGGAPGYIF.

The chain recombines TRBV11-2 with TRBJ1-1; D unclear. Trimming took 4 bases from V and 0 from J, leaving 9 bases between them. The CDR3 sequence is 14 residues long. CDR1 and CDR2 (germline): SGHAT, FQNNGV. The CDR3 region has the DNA TGTGCCAGCAGCTGGGGAACGGTGAACACTGAAGCTTTCTTT. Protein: CASSWGTVNTEAFF. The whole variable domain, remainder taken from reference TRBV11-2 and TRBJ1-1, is EAGVAQSPRYKIIEKRQSVAFWCNPISGHATLYWYQQILGQGPKLLIQFQNNGVVDDSQLPKDRFSAERLKGVDSTLKIQPAKLEDSAVYLCASSWGTVNTEAFFGQGTRLTVV.

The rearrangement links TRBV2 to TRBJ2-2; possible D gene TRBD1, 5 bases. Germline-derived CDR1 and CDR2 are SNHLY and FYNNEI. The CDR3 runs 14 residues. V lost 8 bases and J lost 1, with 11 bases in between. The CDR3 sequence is CASSGRVNTGELFF. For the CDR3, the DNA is TGTGCCAGCTCGGGCAGGGTGAACACCGGGGAGCTGTTTTTT.